Listed here are 28 T cell receptor beta chains from one sample, sequenced in a study of beta chain features in type 1 diabetes. Since all of the isolated RNA was reverse transcribed, expressed TCRB transcripts were what got sequenced. Libraries were prepared by immunoSEQ multiplex PCR; TCRdb keeps only in-frame clonotypes and omits some of them. The sample carries 300,000 to 450,000 clones, about 10% recorded once. Study-level results: All four CD4+ subsets of Type 1 diabetes patients contained TCRB CDR3s that were moderately but significantly shorter.

No cognate antigen is known for these TCRs. Material: central memory CD4+ T cells from blood. The receptors originated from a man aged 30 to 45 with type 1 diabetes.

This clone has ten or more counts. Within the sample, other DNA sequences also encode this same CDR3. This chain joins TRBV7-2 and TRBJ1-1; D uncertain. Trimming took off 1 base at V and 0 bases at J, with 6 bases between the two ends. This CDR3 contains 14 residues. The germline gives CDR1 SGHTA, CDR2 FQGNSA. The CDR3 sequence is CASSLVGLNTEAFF. In nucleotides, the CDR3 is TGTGCCAGCAGCTTAGTAGGGCTGAACACTGAAGCTTTCTTT. The full variable domain, its missing parts supplied by reference TRBV7-2 and TRBJ1-1, is GAGVSQSPSNKVTEKGKDVELRCDPISGHTALYWYRQSLGQGLEFLIYFQGNSAPDKSGLPSDRFSAERTGGSVSTLTIQRTQQEDSAVYLCASSLVGLNTEAFFGQGTRLTVV.

This clone was seen only a few times. The chain links TRBV6-6 to TRBJ1-4; D may be TRBD1 (6 bases). V was clipped by 6 bases and J by 1 base, with 12 bases between them. This CDR3 spans 15 amino acids. From germline, CDR1 is MNHNY and CDR2 SVGAGI (reference sequence). CDR3 in DNA: TGTGCCAGCAGCCGCTTCAGGGGAACTAATGAAAAACTGTTTTTT. As protein: CASSRFRGTNEKLFF.

This clone was observed a handful of times. In the same sample, other DNA sequences code for this CDR3. This chain uses TRBV5-1 with TRBJ2-5; D is undetermined. Germline V gives CDR1 SGHRS, CDR2 YFSETQ. Between the trimmed V and J ends, which lost 0 bases and 0 bases, there was a span of 3 bases. CDR3 size: 13 residues. The CDR3 DNA reads as TGCGCCAGCAGCTTGGAGTACCAAGAGACCCAGTACTTC. Its protein product is CASSLEYQETQYF.

The chain combines TRBV6-6 with TRBJ2-7, with 8 bases matching TRBD2. There are 15 residues in the CDR3. Germline loops: CDR1 MNHNY, CDR2 SVGAGI (reference sequence). The V segment lost 6 bases and the J segment 3 bases; nucleotides outside the gene matches: 10. CDR3 protein: CASSSSGLGRYEQYF. The CDR3 DNA reads as TGTGCCAGCAGCTCGTCGGGACTAGGTCGCTACGAGCAGTACTTC.

This clone was found a few times. The J gene is TRBJ1-3, the V gene TRBV2; possible D gene TRBD1, 5 bases. This CDR3 region has 14 residues. Germline V gene data show CDR1 as SNHLY and CDR2 as FYNNEI. The V and J ends lost 7 bases and 7 bases respectively, with 17 bases between them. The CDR3 nucleotides are TGTGCCAGCACTTCGTCGGGCGGGGGTAACACCATATATTTT. Encoded protein: CASTSSGGGNTIYF.

This clone appeared a few times. The chain employs TRBV5-6 and TRBJ2-1; D possibly corresponds to TRBD1 (5 bases). This CDR3 region has 15 residues. Germline loops: CDR1 SGHDT, CDR2 YYEEEE. Trimming cost V 1 base and J 3 bases, with 11 bases left between them. The CDR3 nucleotides read TGTGCCAGCAGCTTGCAGGGTGGGTTCTACAATGAGCAGTTCTTC. It codes for CASSLQGGFYNEQFF.

The sample holds a few counts of this clone. The V and J genes are TRBV7-9 and TRBJ2-1, with D perhaps matching TRBD2 (6 bases). The germline V and J ends were trimmed by 3 bases and 10 bases, with 13 bases remaining between them. There are 13 residues in the CDR3. Germline CDR1 is SEHNR and CDR2 is FQNEAQ (reference sequence). CDR3 in amino acids: CASSFRLAGEQFF. The CDR3 DNA reads as TGTGCCAGCAGCTTCCGGCTGGCGGGGGAGCAGTTCTTC.

The chain is built from TRBV7-9 and TRBJ2-1, with TRBD2 identical over 8 bases. This CDR3 contains 18 residues. CDR1 SEHNR and CDR2 FQNEAQ come from the germline V gene (reference sequence). V lost 0 bases, J lost 0 bases, and 7 bases stayed unmatched. CDR3 coding DNA: TGTGCCAGCAGCTTAGCTAGCGGGGCTACCAGCTCCTACAATGAGCAGTTCTTC. Protein: CASSLASGATSSYNEQFF.

In this sample, this clone turned up many times. The chain links TRBV9 to TRBJ2-4, with 8 bases aligning to TRBD2. The V gene's germline CDR1 is SGDLS and CDR2 YYNGEE. This CDR3 is built from 14 residues. Trimming cost V 0 bases and J 7 bases; bases outside gene matches: 3. Here the CDR3 DNA reads TGTGCCAGCAGCGTAGGGCGGGGGGCGAACATTCAGTACTTC. This gives the protein CASSVGRGANIQYF.

The gene calls are TRBV4-3 and TRBJ2-3; D might be TRBD1 or TRBD2, each matching 6 bases. The V and J ends lost 0 bases and 3 bases respectively, with 22 bases between them. Germline CDR1 is LGHNA and CDR2 is YSLEER. The CDR3 is made up of 19 amino acids. The CDR3 loop reads CASSQEGGAWSSGTDTQYF. DNA of the CDR3: TGCGCCAGCAGCCAAGAAGGGGGTGCATGGTCCAGCGGGACAGATACGCAGTATTTT.

The chain recombines TRBV7-2 with TRBJ1-3; D not resolved. Trimming stripped 3 bases from V and 4 bases from J, with 4 bases between. CDR3 length: 12 amino acids. The germline gives CDR1 SGHTA, CDR2 FQGNSA. CDR3 bases: TGTGCCAGCAGCTTTCAGGGAAACACCATATATTTT. Translated, it gives CASSFQGNTIYF.

V is TRBV5-4 and J is TRBJ2-3; TRBD2 might be the D (6 bases). Germline CDR1 reads SGHNT; CDR2 reads YYREEE (reference sequence). The CDR3 runs to 14 residues. V was cut by 4 bases and J by 5 bases, with 14 bases left in between. CDR3 bases: TGTGCCAGCAGCGACCAGGCCGGGGGAGATACGCAGTATTTT. This encodes CASSDQAGGDTQYF.

This clone has more than one count but fewer than ten. This chain uses TRBV7-2 with TRBJ2-1; no reliable D call. This CDR3 is built from 15 residues. The germline V gene encodes CDR1 SGHTA and CDR2 FQGNSA. The V gene lost 3 bases and the J gene lost 2 bases, with 11 bases spanning the gap. The CDR3 bases are TGTGCCAGCAGCTTTAAGGGATCAGCCTACAATGAGCAGTTCTTC. It is translated as CASSFKGSAYNEQFF.

J is TRBJ1-3 and V is TRBV27, with TRBD1 matching 7 bases. With V trimmed by 6 bases and J by 5 bases, 7 bases remained unmatched. Germline V CDR1 and CDR2: MNHEY, SMNVEV (reference sequence). This CDR3 is built from 14 residues. The CDR3 sequence is CASRSWDSRNTIYF. CDR3 nucleotides: TGTGCCAGCAGATCCTGGGACAGCAGAAACACCATATATTTT.

This clone occurred a few times. The V and J genes are TRBV6-1 and TRBJ1-5; tentative D call: TRBD1 (6 bases). The CDR3 loop spans 17 amino acids. V lost 2 bases and J lost 1, with 15 bases in between. Germline-derived CDR1 and CDR2 are MNHNS and SASEGT. CDR3 residues: CASSEILGGLSNQPQHF. The CDR3 DNA reads TGTGCCAGCAGTGAAATTCTGGGGGGCTTAAGCAATCAGCCCCAGCATTTT.

The V and J genes are TRBV11-3 and TRBJ1-3, with D possibly TRBD1 on 6 matching bases. This CDR3 has 15 residues. Trimming removed 4 bases at V and 4 bases at J, with 14 bases between. The germline CDR1 and CDR2 sequences are SGHNT and YENEEA. The CDR3 here is CASSSGALGGNTIYF. In nucleotides, the CDR3 is TGTGCCAGCAGCTCAGGGGCCCTGGGCGGAAACACCATATATTTT.

This clone appeared many times. The rearrangement uses TRBV18 and TRBJ2-3; D is ambiguous. Trimming shortened V by 3 bases and J by 2 bases, and 9 bases separated the two germline ends. Germline CDR1 KGHSH, CDR2 LQKENI. This CDR3 region has 14 residues. CDR3 DNA sequence: TGTGCCAGCTCACCTCTAGGGCCCACAGATACGCAGTATTTT. It codes for CASSPLGPTDTQYF.

This chain joins TRBV11-3 and TRBJ2-4; D ambiguous. CDR1 and CDR2 (germline): SGHNT, YENEEA. CDR3 size: 13 residues. V was shortened by 1 base and J by 5 bases, with 6 bases between the two germline ends. The CDR3 DNA is TGTGCCAGCAGCTTAGCGGGTGAAAACATTCAGTACTTC. Protein sequence: CASSLAGENIQYF.

This clone was seen a few times. This chain connects TRBV2 to TRBJ2-3, with D perhaps matching TRBD1 or TRBD2 (6 bases each). Germline V gene lookup returns CDR1 SNHLY and CDR2 FYNNEI. V was cut by 5 bases and J by 1 base, with 19 bases left in between. CDR3 size: 17 residues. This CDR3 reads CASSTLRGGIRTDTQYF. The CDR3 region has the DNA TGTGCCAGCAGTACTCTCAGGGGCGGGATCCGCACAGATACGCAGTATTTT.

There are a few counts of this clone. The chain uses TRBV11-3 and TRBJ2-2; 7 nucleotides match TRBD1. This CDR3 spans 15 amino acids. CDR1 and CDR2 (germline): SGHNT, YENEEA. The ends lost 2 bases at V and 6 bases at J; junction bases unmatched: 6. CDR3 sequence (DNA): TGTGCCAGCAGCTTATTACAGGGGTTCGCCGGGGAGCTGTTTTTT. Residues: CASSLLQGFAGELFF.

This chain uses TRBV11-3 with TRBJ2-5, with 7 nucleotides matching TRBD1. J lost 2 bases, V lost 3 bases, and 0 bases had no gene match. The CDR3 totals 13 residues. Germline V lookup: CDR1 SGHNT, CDR2 YENEEA. The CDR3 region has the DNA TGTGCCAGCAGCTTGGGACAGCAAGAGACCCAGTACTTC. Residues: CASSLGQQETQYF.

This clone was found a few times. This chain uses TRBV28 with TRBJ1-6; 8 nucleotides match TRBD1. Germline CDR1 is MDHEN and CDR2 is SYDVKM. The V segment lost 6 bases and the J segment 10 bases; nucleotides outside the gene matches: 11. This CDR3 contains 15 residues. The CDR3 DNA follows: TGTGCCAGCAGCCTTCAGTCTGGACAGGGATCACCCCTCCACTTT. This sequence encodes CASSLQSGQGSPLHF. The entire variable domain, with the rest obtained from reference TRBV28 and TRBJ1-6, is as follows: DVKVTQSSRYLVKRTGEKVFLECVQDMDHENMFWYRQDPGLGLRLIYFSYDVKMKEKGDIPEGYSVSREKKERFSLILESASTNQTSMYLCASSLQSGQGSPLHFGNGTRLTVT.

This clone was recorded a few times. The chain couples TRBV5-4 to TRBJ2-7; 7 nucleotides match TRBD2. J lost 4 bases, V lost 5 bases, and 12 bases had no gene match. This CDR3 region has 15 residues. Germline loops: CDR1 SGHNT, CDR2 YYREEE (reference sequence). This CDR3 reads CASRPKGGSSYEQYF. CDR3 nucleotides: TGTGCCAGCAGGCCTAAAGGCGGGAGTAGTTACGAGCAGTACTTC.

V is TRBV7-6 and J is TRBJ2-3, with no clear D. Germline V gene lookup returns CDR1 SGHVS and CDR2 FNYEAQ. V lost 2 bases to trimming and J lost 0 bases, with 12 bases between them. The CDR3 contains 16 residues. CDR3 protein: CASSLRQSSSTDTQYF. CDR3 nucleotide sequence: TGTGCCAGCAGCTTAAGGCAATCCTCTAGCACAGATACGCAGTATTTT.

This clone was seen at least ten times. The chain joins TRBV7-2 to TRBJ2-5; D is ambiguous. Germline CDR1 SGHTA, CDR2 FQGNSA. The CDR3 is 13 residues long. Trimming removed 4 bases from V and 2 bases from J, with 8 bases in between. The CDR3 reads CASSYNRQETQYF. The CDR3 coding sequence is TGTGCCAGCAGCTACAACCGGCAAGAGACCCAGTACTTC.

A few counts support this clone. The chain has TRBV6-1 and TRBJ2-5; tentatively, D is TRBD1 or TRBD2 (5 bases each). The CDR3 has 13 residues. The germline CDR1 and CDR2 sequences are MNHNS and SASEGT. Deletions cut 10 bases from V and 5 bases from J, with 17 bases between. The CDR3 loop reads CAISRGPQETQYF. The CDR3 DNA follows: TGTGCCATCAGCCGGGGACCCCAGGAGACCCAGTACTTC.

The rearrangement joins TRBV11-2 to TRBJ2-7; 10 bases fit TRBD1. CDR1 and CDR2 from the germline V gene are SGHAT and FQNNGV. Trimming removed 5 bases from V and 2 bases from J; junction bases left unmatched: 6. CDR3 length: 15 residues. DNA for the CDR3: TGTGCCAGCAGCAGAACCGGGACAGGGGCCTACGAGCAGTACTTC. Amino acid sequence: CASSRTGTGAYEQYF.

The table lists this clone with a few counts. The rearrangement links TRBV27 to TRBJ2-1, with D perhaps TRBD1 (5 bases). This CDR3 contains 12 residues. V dropped 10 bases and J dropped 4 bases, with 11 bases sitting between them. Germline lookup yields CDR1 MNHEY and CDR2 SMNVEV (reference sequence). The CDR3 spells CATRQQYNEQFF. The CDR3 DNA follows: TGTGCCACCAGACAGCAGTACAATGAGCAGTTCTTC.